These 22 T cell receptor beta chains share one sample of origin, sequenced in a study of blood T cell repertoires in COVID-19. TCRdb's copy holds only in-frame clones and misses some; the assay was immunoSEQ multiplex PCR. The sample consists of about 340,000 clones, around 83% of them appearing once. Sequencing was performed on peripheral blood. The receptors shown here come from a man aged 25-45 years with active or convalescent COVID-19.

The chain links TRBV7-2 to TRBJ1-5; TRBD1 might be the D (5 bases). CDR1 is SGHTA, CDR2 FQGNSA, per germline. CDR3 size: 14 residues. Trimming removed 5 bases at V and 5 bases at J, with 13 bases between. For the CDR3, the DNA is TGTGCCAGCAGCGCCGGGGGGGATTATCAGCCCCAGCATTTT. As protein: CASSAGGDYQPQHF. The variable domain in full, with the rest retrieved from reference TRBV7-2 and TRBJ1-5, is GAGVSQSPSNKVTEKGKDVELRCDPISGHTALYWYRQSLGQGLEFLIYFQGNSAPDKSGLPSDRFSAERTGGSVSTLTIQRTQQEDSAVYLCASSAGGDYQPQHFGDGTRLSIL.

The chain is built from TRBV6-4 and TRBJ1-1, with D tentatively TRBD1 (5 bases). Germline CDR1 and CDR2: MRHNA and SNTAGT. V was pared by 3 bases and J by 1 base, with 9 bases between. This CDR3 contains 14 residues. In DNA, the CDR3 is TGTGCCAGCAGTGAAAACGGGGGGAACACTGAAGCTTTCTTT. Its translation is CASSENGGNTEAFF.

This sequence joins TRBV7-6 and TRBJ2-5, with 13 bases that match TRBD2. The CDR3 has 17 residues. V trimming: 4 bases; J trimming: 1 base; junction bases outside the gene matches: 6. Per germline, CDR1 SGHVS and CDR2 FNYEAQ. The CDR3 protein is CASSSRTSGSIQETQYF. The CDR3 nucleotides are TGTGCCAGCAGCTCTCGGACTAGCGGGAGTATCCAAGAGACCCAGTACTTC.

V and J are TRBV5-1 and TRBJ2-7, with 10 bases identical to TRBD1. The CDR3 totals 16 residues. Unmatched junction bases numbered 12, after V lost 7 bases and J lost 2 bases. Germline CDR1 SGHRS, CDR2 YFSETQ. The CDR3 nucleotides read TGCGCCAGCCACACAGGACCGGGACAGGGGACCTACGAGCAGTACTTC. This encodes CASHTGPGQGTYEQYF. Complete variable domain (other parts from reference TRBV5-1 and TRBJ2-7): KAGVTQTPRYLIKTRGQQVTLSCSPISGHRSVSWYQQTPGQGLQFLFEYFSETQRNKGNFPGRFSGRQFSNSRSEMNVSTLELGDSALYLCASHTGPGQGTYEQYFGPGTRLTVT.

The rearrangement uses TRBV11-3 and TRBJ2-2, with 7 bases matching TRBD1. Germline trimming cut 3 bases from V and 4 bases from J; bases unmatched to any gene: 8. The CDR3 covers 16 residues. Germline values: CDR1 SGHNT, CDR2 YENEEA. CDR3: CASSFPRGRSTGELFF. For the CDR3, the DNA is TGTGCCAGCAGCTTTCCGAGGGGGCGAAGCACCGGGGAGCTGTTTTTT.

This clone was counted a single time. V gene TRBV12-3 or TRBV12-4 combines with J gene TRBJ1-3; no definite D call. The CDR3 has 12 residues. The V end was cut by 5 bases, the J end by 8 bases, with 10 bases between. The CDR3 bases are TGTGCCAGCAGTGACATCTCGGACACCATATATTTT. This encodes CASSDISDTIYF.

The chain couples TRBV6-2 or TRBV6-3 to TRBJ2-1; the match to TRBD2 covers 8 bases. The CDR3 is made up of 18 amino acids. V dropped 6 bases and J dropped 0; count of bases not matched to a gene: 13. CDR1 is MNHEY, CDR2 SVGEGT, per germline. Here the CDR3 DNA reads TGTGCCAGCAGCGGGGGGGCCGACTCTTTGAGCTCCTACAATGAGCAGTTCTTC. Protein product: CASSGGADSLSSYNEQFF.

The J gene is TRBJ2-1, the V gene TRBV6-2 or TRBV6-3; 7 nucleotides match TRBD2. This CDR3 has 15 residues. Germline V gene data show CDR1 as MNHEY and CDR2 as SVGEGT. The trim removed 2 bases at V and 5 bases at J, leaving 6 bases unmatched. The CDR3 DNA reads TGTGCCAGCAGTTACAGCGGGGCGATACACAATGAGCAGTTCTTC. This translates into CASSYSGAIHNEQFF.

V usage is TRBV3-1 (or the pseudogene TRBV3-2) and J usage is TRBJ1-1; weak D call: TRBD1 (5 bases). The CDR3 extends over 13 amino acids. Germline-derived CDR1 and CDR2 are LGHDT and YNNKEL (reference sequence). V was cut by 7 bases and J by 5 bases, with 14 bases left in between. In nucleotides, the CDR3 is TGTGCCAGCACTTCTGACCAGGGAACTGAAGCTTTCTTT. This gives the protein CASTSDQGTEAFF.

J is TRBJ2-3 and V is TRBV5-1; TRBD1 is a possible D gene (7 bases). CDR1 and CDR2 (germline): SGHRS, YFSETQ. V gave up 8 bases and J gave up 3 bases, with 16 bases separating them. The CDR3 runs to 14 residues. CDR3 amino acids: CASAWRGLTDTQYF. Written as DNA, the CDR3 is TGCGCCAGTGCCTGGAGGGGGCTAACAGATACGCAGTATTTT.

The CDR3 region is CASSYSSGSSIYEQYF. The DNA of the CDR3 is TGTGCCAGCAGTTACTCCAGCGGCTCAAGTATCTACGAGCAGTACTTC. The chain combines TRBV6-2 or TRBV6-3 with TRBJ2-7; TRBD2 might be the D (5 bases). The CDR3 covers 16 residues. The germline V gene encodes CDR1 MNHEY and CDR2 SVGEGT. The germline V and J ends were trimmed by 0 bases and 3 bases, with 15 bases remaining between them.

This clone was counted once. The rearrangement joins TRBV6-4 to TRBJ1-5; no definite D call. Germline lookup yields CDR1 MRHNA and CDR2 SNTAGT. The V end was cut by 2 bases, the J end by 4 bases, with 6 bases between. The CDR3 is 13 residues long. CDR3 DNA: TGTGCCAGCAGTGACGGGCAGAATCAGCCCCAGCATTTT. It translates to CASSDGQNQPQHF.

The V gene is TRBV6-5, the J gene TRBJ1-2, with 10 bases aligning to TRBD1. CDR3 length equals 13 residues. Germline V lookup: CDR1 MNHEY, CDR2 SVGAGI. The ends lost 4 bases at V and 4 bases at J; junction bases unmatched: 0. The CDR3 sequence: CASSWTGGYGYTF. In DNA form, the CDR3 reads TGTGCCAGCAGTTGGACAGGGGGCTATGGCTACACCTTC.

V usage is TRBV7-9 and J usage is TRBJ2-7, with 9 nucleotides matching TRBD1. The CDR3 has 16 residues. V shed 5 bases and J 2 bases; nucleotides not matched to a gene: 10. CDR1 is SEHNR and CDR2 is FQNEAQ in the germline V gene (reference sequence). The CDR3 DNA follows: TGTGCCAGCAGCAAAGCCGGGGACAGGGATCCCTACGAGCAGTACTTC. Its translation is CASSKAGDRDPYEQYF.

The chain uses TRBV30 and TRBJ1-2, with 10 bases matching TRBD1. Germline-derived CDR1 and CDR2 are GTSNPN and SVGIG (reference sequence). This CDR3 region has 14 residues. V was pared by 5 bases and J by 5 bases, with 8 bases of the junction left unmatched. CDR3 sequence: CAWGAGQGLYGYTF. CDR3 DNA: TGTGCCTGGGGGGCGGGACAGGGGCTTTATGGCTACACCTTC. The full variable domain, completed using reference TRBV30 and TRBJ1-2, is SQTIHQWPATLVQPVGSPLSLECTVEGTSNPNLYWYRQAAGRGLQLLFYSVGIGQISSEVPQNLSASRPQDRQFILSSKKLLLSDSGFYLCAWGAGQGLYGYTFGSGTRLTVV.

This clone was recorded once. The V gene is TRBV9, the J gene TRBJ1-3; no definite D call. Trimming shortened V by 0 bases and J by 0 bases, and 10 bases separated the two germline ends. CDR1 is SGDLS, CDR2 YYNGEE, per germline. The CDR3 covers 16 residues. The CDR3 protein is CASSVGGVPSGNTIYF. DNA for the CDR3: TGTGCCAGCAGCGTAGGCGGCGTTCCCTCTGGAAACACCATATATTTT.

The V and J genes are TRBV19 and TRBJ2-7, with 10 bases lining up with TRBD1. Germline V gene lookup returns CDR1 LNHDA and CDR2 SQIVND (reference sequence). The CDR3 covers 13 residues. The V segment lost 5 bases and the J segment 5 bases; nucleotides outside the gene matches: 3. CDR3 region: CASSPGTGDEQYF. The CDR3 bases are TGTGCCAGTAGTCCCGGGACAGGGGACGAGCAGTACTTC.

The rearrangement joins TRBV28 to TRBJ1-3; 9 nucleotides align to TRBD1. The V and J ends lost 5 bases and 2 bases, in that order; junction bases with no gene match: 4. This CDR3 spans 15 amino acids. The germline V gene encodes CDR1 MDHEN and CDR2 SYDVKM. CDR3 sequence: CASSMDRGAGNTIYF. The CDR3 DNA reads as TGTGCCAGCAGTATGGACAGGGGAGCTGGAAACACCATATATTTT.

This chain uses TRBV28 with TRBJ2-3; 9 bases are shared with TRBD1. Trimming cost V 5 bases and J 5 bases; bases outside gene matches: 11. The CDR3 has 16 residues. Germline values: CDR1 MDHEN, CDR2 SYDVKM. CDR3 sequence: CASSPPQQGAIDTQYF. For the CDR3, the DNA is TGTGCCAGCAGTCCCCCCCAACAGGGGGCGATAGATACGCAGTATTTT.

The chain recombines TRBV7-7 with TRBJ1-4; D is unresolved. The CDR3 sequence is 15 residues long. The ends were cut back, 4 bases at V and 0 bases at J, with 9 bases in the middle. CDR1 is SSHAT and CDR2 is FNYEAQ in the germline V gene (reference sequence). The CDR3 sequence is CASSSSDATNEKLFF. The CDR3 DNA is TGTGCCAGCAGCTCTTCAGATGCAACTAATGAAAAACTGTTTTTT. Using reference TRBV7-7 and TRBJ1-4 for the parts outside the CDR3, the full variable domain is GAGVSQSPRYKVTKRGQDVTLRCDPISSHATLYWYQQALGQGPEFLTYFNYEAQPDKSGLPSDRFSAERPEGSISTLTIQRTEQRDSAMYRCASSSSDATNEKLFFGSGTQLSVL.

V and J are TRBV9 and TRBJ2-1; 11 nucleotides align to TRBD2. The junction had 4 bases not matched to a gene; V was cut back by 0 bases and J by 8 bases. The CDR3 sequence is 15 residues long. Germline assignment: CDR1 SGDLS and CDR2 YYNGEE. CDR3 sequence reads: CASSVELAGGDEQFF. The DNA for the CDR3 is TGTGCCAGCAGCGTAGAGCTAGCGGGGGGTGATGAGCAGTTCTTC.

The chain's CDR3 is CASSQGALNEQFF. In DNA, the CDR3 is TGCGCCAGCAGCCAAGGGGCACTTAATGAGCAGTTCTTC. V gene TRBV4-3 combines with J gene TRBJ2-1; D gene ambiguous. The CDR3 is 13 residues long. Trimming removed 1 base at V and 7 bases at J, with 8 bases between. Germline CDR1 is LGHNA and CDR2 is YSLEER.